The 30 T cell receptor beta chains in this list originate from one sample, sequenced in a study of human thymus T cells. Corrective cardiac operations yielded the resected thymus tissue. Profiling relied on immunoSEQ multiplex PCR, and the TCRdb table lists in-frame clones only, not all of them. The table shows more than 70,000 clones, with around 96% occurring only once. Sequences were obtained from thymus tissue. The origin of the receptors is a boy younger than two with a congenital heart defect but otherwise immunologically healthy.

The chain recombines TRBV18 with TRBJ2-5; no clear D. Germline CDR1 reads KGHSH; CDR2 reads LQKENI. V was pared by 3 bases and J by 2 bases, with 10 bases between. The CDR3 runs to 14 residues. The DNA of the CDR3 is TGTGCCAGCTCACCCCCGGTGAATCAAGAGACCCAGTACTTC. It is translated as CASSPPVNQETQYF.

The chain recombines TRBV19 with TRBJ1-5; weak D call: TRBD1 (5 bases). Trimming took off 5 bases at V and 9 bases at J, with 17 bases between the two ends. Per germline, CDR1 LNHDA and CDR2 SQIVND (reference sequence). This CDR3 is 14 amino acids long. CDR3 sequence reads: CASSENTLGGPQHF. Written as DNA, the CDR3 is TGTGCCAGTAGTGAGAATACCTTGGGGGGGCCCCAGCATTTT.

Only one count was recorded for this clone. This sequence joins TRBV27 and TRBJ2-4, with 7 positions matching TRBD2. V shed 3 bases and J 0 bases; nucleotides not matched to a gene: 11. The germline CDR1 and CDR2 sequences are MNHEY and SMNVEV (reference sequence). The CDR3 extends over 18 amino acids. CDR3 DNA sequence: TGTGCCAGCAGTTTTGAGGCAGGGCGCGGGGGAGCCAAAAACATTCAGTACTTC. It specifies CASSFEAGRGGAKNIQYF.

The chain uses TRBV5-6 and TRBJ1-5, with D possibly being TRBD1 (5 bases). Trimming shortened V by 2 bases and J by 2 bases, and 11 bases separated the two germline ends. Germline V gene sequence: CDR1 SGHDT, CDR2 YYEEEE. The CDR3 sequence is 15 residues long. This chain's CDR3 is CASSFHGGGNQPQHF. The CDR3 DNA follows: TGTGCCAGCAGCTTTCACGGGGGTGGCAATCAGCCCCAGCATTTT.

This chain connects TRBV18 to TRBJ2-7; D is unclear. This CDR3 has 15 residues. Trimming removed 3 bases at V and 0 bases at J, with 12 bases between. Germline CDR1 and CDR2: KGHSH and LQKENI. The CDR3 DNA reads as TGTGCCAGCTCACCCCATAAGGCGAGCTCCTACGAGCAGTACTTC. It yields the protein CASSPHKASSYEQYF.

The chain is built from TRBV18 and TRBJ2-2; D might be TRBD1 or TRBD2, each matching 6 bases. This CDR3 is 16 amino acids long. Germline V gene lookup returns CDR1 KGHSH and CDR2 LQKENI. Trimming cost V 1 base and J 1 base, with 10 bases left between them. CDR3 amino acids: CASSPRRGQNTGELFF. CDR3 coding DNA: TGTGCCAGCTCACCACGGCGGGGACAGAACACCGGGGAGCTGTTTTTT.

This clone has just one count. The CDR3 sequence is CASSSRLGGLLTAYEQYF. The DNA for the CDR3 is TGTGCCAGCAGCTCCCGATTAGGGGGACTCTTGACAGCTTACGAGCAGTACTTC. This chain joins TRBV11-2 and TRBJ2-7; D is perhaps TRBD1 or TRBD2 (6 bases each). The germline V gene encodes CDR1 SGHAT and CDR2 FQNNGV. This CDR3 has 18 residues. Between the trimmed V and J ends, which lost 4 bases and 4 bases, there was a span of 26 bases.

V usage is TRBV14 and J usage is TRBJ1-3; D gene ambiguous. Between the trimmed V and J ends, which lost 2 bases and 4 bases, there was a span of 12 bases. This CDR3 region has 15 residues. Germline CDR1 and CDR2: SGHDN and FVKESK. The CDR3 DNA reads as TGTGCCAGCAGCCAAACGATGTGGTTCGGAAACACCATATATTTT. Translated: CASSQTMWFGNTIYF.

The chain recombines TRBV7-2 with TRBJ1-2, with 9 bases that match TRBD1. The trim removed 5 bases at V and 4 bases at J, leaving 11 bases unmatched. In germline, CDR1 is SGHTA, CDR2 FQGNSA. This CDR3 has 16 residues. The CDR3 region is CASSPRRDRVGYGYTF. CDR3 bases: TGTGCCAGCAGCCCGAGAAGGGACAGGGTGGGCTATGGCTACACCTTC. Filled out from reference TRBV7-2 and TRBJ1-2, the complete variable domain reads GAGVSQSPSNKVTEKGKDVELRCDPISGHTALYWYRQSLGQGLEFLIYFQGNSAPDKSGLPSDRFSAERTGGSVSTLTIQRTQQEDSAVYLCASSPRRDRVGYGYTFGSGTRLTVV.

The chain carries TRBV11-2 and TRBJ1-5, with TRBD1 matching over 9 bases. The trim removed 2 bases at V and 7 bases at J, leaving 9 bases unmatched. The germline CDR1 and CDR2 sequences are SGHAT and FQNNGV. The CDR3 is made up of 16 amino acids. CDR3 DNA sequence: TGTGCCAGCAGCTTAAGCGACAGGGGGAAGAAGCAGCCCCAGCATTTT. It yields the protein CASSLSDRGKKQPQHF.

V and J are TRBV5-4 and TRBJ2-2; the D is unclear. Germline V gene data show CDR1 as SGHNT and CDR2 as YYREEE (reference sequence). V was cut by 2 bases and J by 3 bases, with 5 bases left in between. The CDR3 sequence is 13 residues long. DNA of the CDR3: TGTGCCAGCAGCTTACTTCACACCGGGGAGCTGTTTTTT. As protein: CASSLLHTGELFF.

The chain links TRBV4-3 to TRBJ1-4, with unresolved D. CDR1 is LGHNA and CDR2 is YSLEER in the germline V gene. The CDR3 consists of 14 residues. Trimming removed 1 base from V and 6 bases from J, with 9 bases in between. Written as DNA, the CDR3 is TGCGCCAGCAGCCAAGCGGGCACGGATGAAAAACTGTTTTTT. As protein: CASSQAGTDEKLFF.

This clone has a single count. The chain employs TRBV4-2 and TRBJ2-1; 12 nucleotides align to TRBD2. V gave up 0 bases and J gave up 2 bases; unmatched junction bases: 8. The CDR3 covers 19 residues. Germline values: CDR1 LGHNA, CDR2 YNFKEQ. The CDR3: CASSQDWPSGGAAYNEQFF. CDR3 nucleotide sequence: TGTGCCAGCAGCCAAGATTGGCCTAGCGGGGGGGCGGCCTACAATGAGCAGTTCTTC.

The genes are TRBV6-1 and TRBJ1-2; D ambiguous. Looked up from germline, CDR1 is MNHNS and CDR2 is SASEGT. The CDR3 covers 14 residues. Between the trimmed V and J ends, which lost 1 base and 8 bases, there was a span of 14 bases. Here the CDR3 reads CASSEEAGLGGYTF. CDR3 bases: TGTGCCAGCAGTGAAGAAGCCGGTCTAGGGGGCTACACCTTC.

This clone was detected only once. The J gene is TRBJ2-7, the V gene TRBV10-3; 9 bases are shared with TRBD2. The CDR3 has 17 amino acids. Looked up from germline, CDR1 is ENHRY and CDR2 is SYGVKD. Losses at the gene ends were 4 bases for V and 0 bases for J; bases not matched to a gene: 10. For the CDR3, the DNA is TGTGCCATCAGTGGGGCTAGCGGGGCTTCGAGCTCCTACGAGCAGTACTTC. Protein sequence: CAISGASGASSSYEQYF.

The chain links TRBV25-1 to TRBJ1-6; no reliable D call. The CDR3 is 15 residues long. V was clipped by 6 bases and J by 4 bases, with 13 bases between them. Germline CDR1 is MGHDK and CDR2 is SYGVNS. Here the CDR3 DNA reads TGTGCCAGCAGCTGGAGTAGTTATTATAATTCACCCCTCCACTTT. Translation: CASSWSSYYNSPLHF.

V and J are TRBV5-1 and TRBJ2-1, with D tentatively TRBD1 or TRBD2 (5 bases each). The germline gives CDR1 SGHRS, CDR2 YFSETQ. This CDR3 comprises 18 residues. Deletions cut 2 bases from V and 6 bases from J, with 24 bases between. CDR3 protein: CASSFMIASGTSVNEQFF. The CDR3 region has the DNA TGCGCCAGCAGCTTCATGATCGCGAGTGGGACCTCCGTCAATGAGCAGTTCTTC.

This clone was seen once. The genes are TRBV12-5 and TRBJ1-3, with 12 bases fitting TRBD1. The V gene's germline CDR1 is LGHNT and CDR2 FRNRAP. This CDR3 has 20 amino acids. J lost 6 bases, V lost 0 bases, and 15 bases had no gene match. CDR3 protein: CASGLVWGTGGQVLENTIYF. CDR3 sequence (DNA): TGTGCTAGTGGTTTGGTATGGGGGACAGGGGGCCAAGTCCTGGAAAACACCATATATTTT.

The chain joins TRBV2 to TRBJ2-1; no firm D call. Germline loops: CDR1 SNHLY, CDR2 FYNNEI. The germline V and J ends were trimmed by 10 bases and 0 bases, with 22 bases remaining between them. CDR3 size: 17 residues. The CDR3 sequence is CAIVVGCLQSSYNEQFF. As DNA, the CDR3 is TGTGCCATCGTAGTGGGGTGCCTGCAGAGCTCCTACAATGAGCAGTTCTTC.

The J gene is TRBJ2-3, the V gene TRBV7-2; TRBD1 matches 9 bases. The CDR3 is 18 residues long. Germline V gene lookup returns CDR1 SGHTA and CDR2 FQGNSA. V shed 4 bases, J shed 3 bases, and the junction held 14 bases outside the gene matches. The CDR3, as DNA: TGTGCCAGCAGCTCCCTTTACCCTGACAGGGGGAAGACAGATACGCAGTATTTT. Amino acids: CASSSLYPDRGKTDTQYF. The full variable domain, with the rest looked up from reference TRBV7-2 and TRBJ2-3, is GAGVSQSPSNKVTEKGKDVELRCDPISGHTALYWYRQSLGQGLEFLIYFQGNSAPDKSGLPSDRFSAERTGGSVSTLTIQRTQQEDSAVYLCASSSLYPDRGKTDTQYFGPGTRLTVL.

This chain links TRBV5-6 with TRBJ2-4; weak D call: TRBD1 (6 bases). The CDR3 totals 14 residues. V shed 2 bases and J shed 2 bases, with 8 bases lying between them. CDR1 and CDR2 from the germline V gene are SGHDT and YYEEEE. As DNA, the CDR3 is TGTGCCAGCAGCTTCCGGGACACCAAAAACATTCAGTACTTC. Its protein product is CASSFRDTKNIQYF.

This sequence joins TRBV16 and TRBJ1-5, with TRBD1 matching over 7 bases. V shed 3 bases, J shed 3 bases, and the junction held 8 bases outside the gene matches. The CDR3 totals 16 residues. The germline CDR1 and CDR2 sequences are KGHSY and FQNENV. The CDR3 region is CASSQSPGQYNQPQHF. CDR3 bases: TGTGCCAGCAGCCAGTCGCCGGGACAGTACAATCAGCCCCAGCATTTT.

The gene calls are TRBV18 and TRBJ2-6, with D possibly being TRBD1 or TRBD2 (5 bases each). Trimming pared 0 bases from V and 4 bases from J, leaving 10 bases between. CDR1 is KGHSH and CDR2 is LQKENI in the germline V gene. The CDR3 is 16 amino acids. The CDR3 protein is CASSPPSGTGANVLTF. For the CDR3, the DNA is TGTGCCAGCTCACCACCCTCGGGGACCGGGGCCAACGTCCTGACTTTC.

This chain links TRBV10-3 with TRBJ2-1, with 11 bases matching TRBD1. Per germline, CDR1 ENHRY and CDR2 SYGVKD. The V and J ends lost 6 bases and 14 bases, in that order; junction bases with no gene match: 6. This CDR3 comprises 12 residues. CDR3 sequence: CAIRMGTGGKFF. The CDR3 DNA is TGTGCCATCAGGATGGGGACAGGGGGGAAGTTCTTC.

The chain employs TRBV28 and TRBJ1-5; TRBD1 might be the D (5 bases). Germline V gene sequence: CDR1 MDHEN, CDR2 SYDVKM. CDR3 length: 14 amino acids. Trimming removed 6 bases at V and 6 bases at J, with 15 bases between. The CDR3 region has the DNA TGTGCCAGCAGCAGGGACCCGAGGGTTCAGCCCCAGCATTTT. It specifies CASSRDPRVQPQHF.

This chain uses TRBV9 with TRBJ2-5; no clear D. This CDR3 region has 13 residues. Germline CDR1 SGDLS, CDR2 YYNGEE. V lost 1 base to trimming and J lost 1 base, with 5 bases between them. The CDR3 protein is CASSVRFQETQYF. The CDR3 coding sequence is TGTGCCAGCAGCGTACGGTTCCAAGAGACCCAGTACTTC.

V and J are TRBV5-6 and TRBJ2-7, with 14 bases aligning to TRBD2. Looked up from germline, CDR1 is SGHDT and CDR2 is YYEEEE. J gave up 9 bases and V 5 bases, and 19 bases lay outside the gene matches. CDR3 length: 18 residues. In DNA, the CDR3 is TGTGCCAGCAGTCCCAGGGGGACTAGCGGGAGCAGGGTGGGGTGGCAGTACTTC. The encoded protein is CASSPRGTSGSRVGWQYF.

The chain combines TRBV9 with TRBJ2-1, with D possibly matching TRBD2 (5 bases). Trimming took 0 bases from V and 1 from J, leaving 8 bases between them. The CDR3 covers 15 residues. Germline values: CDR1 SGDLS, CDR2 YYNGEE. The CDR3 coding sequence is TGTGCCAGCAGCGTAGGGACTCGTTCCTACAATGAGCAGTTCTTC. As protein: CASSVGTRSYNEQFF.

This clone occurred a few times. The genes are TRBV5-4 and TRBJ1-2, with TRBD1 as a possible D gene (5 bases). CDR3 size: 13 residues. Trimming took off 4 bases at V and 3 bases at J, with 10 bases between the two ends. From germline, CDR1 is SGHNT and CDR2 YYREEE (reference sequence). The CDR3 DNA sequence: TGTGCCAGCAGCCCTTGGGGGTACTATGGCTACACCTTC. It encodes CASSPWGYYGYTF.

This rearrangement joins TRBV6-5 to TRBJ1-4; 7 bases fit TRBD1. The germline gives CDR1 MNHEY, CDR2 SVGAGI. The CDR3 sequence is 15 residues long. Trimming took 6 bases from V and 0 from J; bases not matched to a gene: 4. CDR3 bases: TGTGCCAGCAGGCAGGGGGTCGCAACTAATGAAAAACTGTTTTTT. Translated, it gives CASRQGVATNEKLFF.